Listed below are T cell receptor beta chains from one sample, sequenced in a study of T-cell memory formation after mild COVID-19. TCRdb recomputed calls from the 5' RACE reads with MiXCR, one row per CDR3 protein. The sample records approximately 400,000 distinct CDR3 sequences, 24% being singletons. The sample was PBMCs or a T cell subset sorted from them (not recorded which). Receptors originate from an adult woman who had mild COVID-19 (a few samples of this study predate the infection). Cell type and time point are not known. CDR3s include the opening cysteine and the closing phenylalanine or tryptophan. D genes are given only for firm matches. Expanded clones are given a class, and other clones once, few, many or no size at all.

D gene,CDR3 length,J gene,V gene,clone size,CDR3 DNA,CDR3 protein
NA,15,TRBJ2-5,TRBV6-2/TRBV6-3,NA,TGTGCCAGCAGTTCCTACAGAGCCTCGGGAGAGACCCAGTACTTC,CASSSYRASGETQYF
NA,13,TRBJ2-1,TRBV5-5,few,TGTGCCAGCAGCCCGAGGGGTGGCGATGAGCAGTTCTTC,CASSPRGGDEQFF
NA,15,TRBJ2-5,TRBV12-3/TRBV12-4,few,TGTGCCAGCAGCCAAGAAGGGACCGCCCGAGAGACCCAGTACTTC,CASSQEGTARETQYF
NA,13,TRBJ2-3,TRBV29-1,NA,TGCAGCTTTAGCCCGGGAGTGCGAGATACGCAGTATTTT,CSFSPGVRDTQYF
TRBD1,15,TRBJ2-7,TRBV20-1,NA,TGCAGTGCTAGAGAGCCGGGACAGGGCACCTACGAGCAGTACTTC,CSAREPGQGTYEQYF
TRBD1,12,TRBJ2-5,TRBV2,NA,TGTGCCATTACAGGGGCGGAGGAGACCCAGTACTTC,CAITGAEETQYF
TRBD2,15,TRBJ2-1,TRBV7-9,few,TGTGCCAGCAGGCCGGGACTAGCGGGATACAATGAGCAGTTCTTC,CASRPGLAGYNEQFF
NA,15,TRBJ2-1,TRBV5-1,few,TGCGCCAGCAGCCTACATAGGGACACCCGGAATGAGCAGTTCTTC,CASSLHRDTRNEQFF
TRBD1,15,TRBJ1-1,TRBV7-9,NA,TGTGCCAGCAGCTTAGCAAGACAGGGGGCCGGTGAAGCTTTCTTT,CASSLARQGAGEAFF
NA,12,TRBJ2-3,TRBV10-3,few,TGTGCCATCAGTGAGCCCTCCGGTACGCAGTATTTT,CAISEPSGTQYF
TRBD1,14,TRBJ1-2,TRBV29-1,few,TGCAGCGTTGACTCGGGGACAGTTCGTCGGGGCTACACCTTC,CSVDSGTVRRGYTF
NA,16,TRBJ2-7,TRBV20-1,few,TGCAGTGCTAGAGATATCGGGGGCCCTAGCTCCTACGAGCAGTACTTC,CSARDIGGPSSYEQYF
TRBD2,21,TRBJ2-2,TRBV4-3,NA,TGCGCCAGCAGCCAAGACCTGCAGACTAGCGGGAGGAATATAGGCTCCGGGGAGCTGTTTTTT,CASSQDLQTSGRNIGSGELFF
TRBD1,17,TRBJ1-3,TRBV18,few,TGTGCCAGCTCACCAGCCACACCGGGACAGGGGGCAAACACCATATATTTT,CASSPATPGQGANTIYF
NA,14,TRBJ1-5,TRBV12-3/TRBV12-4,NA,TGTGCCAGCAGTTTAAAAGGGGTGGGACAGCCCCAGCATTTT,CASSLKGVGQPQHF
NA,15,TRBJ1-1,TRBV19,NA,TGTGCCAGTAGTATCTCACTCCCCTTGAACACTGAAGCTTTCTTT,CASSISLPLNTEAFF
NA,13,TRBJ2-7,TRBV25-1,NA,TGTGCCAGCAGTGAGGTAGCCCGGGGCGAGCAGTACTTC,CASSEVARGEQYF
NA,14,TRBJ1-1,TRBV4-1,NA,TGCGCCAGCAGCCACCCCCTGGAGGGTGATGAAGCTTTCTTT,CASSHPLEGDEAFF
TRBD2,16,TRBJ2-5,TRBV6-2/TRBV6-3,few,TGTGCCAGCAGTTCCCCCTTACTAGCGAGGGAAGAGACCCAGTACTTC,CASSSPLLAREETQYF
TRBD1,14,TRBJ2-7,TRBV7-3,NA,TGTGCCAGCAGCCCCTCCGGGGACAGGAACGAGCAGTACTTC,CASSPSGDRNEQYF
NA,14,TRBJ2-2,TRBV4-1,few,TGCGCCAGCAGCCAGGGGTTACGCACCGGGGAGCTGTTTTTT,CASSQGLRTGELFF
NA,13,TRBJ2-7,TRBV10-3,NA,TGTGCCATCAGTGAGGTCAGGCAGGACGAGCAGTACTTC,CAISEVRQDEQYF
NA,15,TRBJ2-5,TRBV15,NA,TGTGCCACCAGCAGAGTTAGAAGGGGGCAAGAGACCCAGTACTTC,CATSRVRRGQETQYF
NA,13,TRBJ1-5,TRBV6-5,few,TGTGCCAGCGGGGTTGGCGGGGATCAGCCCCAGCATTTT,CASGVGGDQPQHF